This T cell receptor (beta chain) was sequenced for a study of CD8 T cells in ankylosing spondylitis. Study conclusions and caveats: Several highly homologous variants made up a TCR beta motif, and this motif appeared characteristic of ankylosing spondylitis blood.

This clonotype came up a few times. Its antigen remains unknown. Germline and junction disagree at one end, which may indicate a read error. From germline, CDR1 is MNHNS and CDR2 SASEGT. The CDR3 has 15 amino acids. By quantitative 5'-RACE with molecular barcodes, the TCR beta libraries were made. TCRdb called the 5' RACE reads again in MiXCR, with one record for every CDR3 protein. The sample includes 200,000 to 250,000 distinct CDR3 sequences, around 16% of them seen just once. This sequence originates from a male donor with ankylosing spondylitis. The material sequenced was blood, either unsorted or a sorted T cell fraction (not recorded which). The rearrangement uses TRBV6-1 and TRBJ2-1, with 10 bases lining up with TRBD2. Here the CDR3 DNA reads TGTGCCAGCAGTAAAGCGGGAGGGCCGGTCAATGAGCAGTTCTTC. This sequence encodes CASSKAGGPVNEQFF.